These 20 T cell receptor beta chains were all obtained from the same sample, sequenced in a study of cytomegalovirus exposure and HLA in healthy donors (dated by TCRdb to the late 2010s). Library generation was performed with the immunoSEQ multiplex PCR assay. For the multiplex PCR, a mixture combining 60 forward primers for TCR Vbeta segments and 13 reverse primers for TCR Jbeta segments was used. This is the immuneACCESS table as TCRdb keeps it, with only in-frame sequences that have V and J called. A part of the clones is gone; compared with another copy, unresolved V genes explain less than half, and the rest is unexplained. The sample profile shows 65,000 or so clones; around 73% of them were found once. About 2.9% of the sample is in the top ten clones. Sequenced material: PBMCs. The source of these receptors is a girl between 10 and 17 years old in good health and CMV-seropositive.

The chain has TRBV18 and TRBJ2-7; possibly TRBD2 for D (7 bases). The V gene's germline CDR1 is KGHSH and CDR2 LQKENI. The CDR3 sequence is 14 residues long. Trimming removed 8 bases at V and 2 bases at J, with 16 bases between. The CDR3, as DNA: TGTGCCAGCAGCCGGGGGGCAAACACCTACGAGCAGTACTTC. Its translation is CASSRGANTYEQYF.

In DNA form, the CDR3 reads TGTGCCAGCAGCCCAGACAGGGTTCAAGAGACCCAGTACTTC. Translation gives CASSPDRVQETQYF. The V call is TRBV7-7, the J call TRBJ2-5, with TRBD1 matching 7 bases. CDR1 is SSHAT and CDR2 is FNYEAQ in the germline V gene (reference sequence). The CDR3 contains 14 residues. V shed 5 bases, J shed 2 bases, and the junction held 5 bases outside the gene matches.

V and J are TRBV7-9 and TRBJ1-1, with D perhaps matching TRBD1 (6 bases). The germline CDR1 and CDR2 sequences are SEHNR and FQNEAQ (reference sequence). The CDR3 sequence is 14 residues long. Trimming took 5 bases from V and 6 from J, leaving 16 bases between them. The DNA of the CDR3 is TGTGCCAGCAGCCCCTACAGGGCCAACGCTGAAGCTTTCTTT. Translating it yields CASSPYRANAEAFF.

The V call is TRBV14, the J call TRBJ1-2, with D tentatively TRBD1 (5 bases). Germline lookup yields CDR1 SGHDN and CDR2 FVKESK. The length of the CDR3 is 15 residues. V was pared by 4 bases and J by 2 bases, with 14 bases between. CDR3 DNA: TGTGCCAGCAGCCTTCCGCGGGGGAGGAACTATGGCTACACCTTC. Translation: CASSLPRGRNYGYTF.

The chain joins TRBV11-3 to TRBJ2-1; a possible D gene is TRBD2 (5 bases). Trimming shortened V by 6 bases and J by 8 bases, and 14 bases separated the two germline ends. CDR1 and CDR2 (germline): SGHNT, YENEEA. The CDR3 loop spans 13 amino acids. CDR3 loop: CASRGKSSDEQFF. The DNA of the CDR3 is TGTGCCAGCAGGGGGAAGAGTAGCGATGAGCAGTTCTTC.

The V gene is TRBV7-9, the J gene TRBJ2-1, with D perhaps TRBD1 (6 bases). V was cut by 8 bases and J by 3 bases, with 17 bases left in between. This CDR3 region has 15 residues. The V gene's germline CDR1 is SEHNR and CDR2 FQNEAQ (reference sequence). CDR3 region: CASLLGAGNYNEQFF. The DNA of the CDR3 is TGTGCCAGCCTACTGGGGGCAGGGAACTACAATGAGCAGTTCTTC.

This clone appeared once. The gene calls are TRBV11-3 and TRBJ2-1, with 9 bases that match TRBD1. This CDR3 has 15 amino acids. J was trimmed by 5 bases and V by 5 bases; bases with no gene match: 7. Germline assignment: CDR1 SGHNT and CDR2 YENEEA. CDR3 nucleotide sequence: TGTGCCAGCAGCCCGAGGACAGGGGCGAACAATGAGCAGTTCTTC. It specifies CASSPRTGANNEQFF.

This clone was detected a few times. The V gene is TRBV6-1, the J gene TRBJ2-6, with 10 bases matching TRBD1. The CDR3 totals 14 residues. CDR1 and CDR2 from the germline V gene are MNHNS and SASEGT. V shed 8 bases and J 8 bases; nucleotides not matched to a gene: 6. DNA of the CDR3: TGTGCCAGCTTGGACAGGGGGTTATCCAACGTCCTGACTTTC. This sequence encodes CASLDRGLSNVLTF.

By proportion, this clone is medium-sized (0.01 to 0.1%). V and J are TRBV7-9 and TRBJ1-4; TRBD1 matches 7 bases. Per the germline V gene, CDR1 is SEHNR and CDR2 is FQNEAQ (reference sequence). Trimming removed 2 bases from V and 8 bases from J; junction bases left unmatched: 8. The CDR3 length is 15 residues. This chain's CDR3 is CASSLYTGDVEKLFF. CDR3 coding DNA: TGTGCCAGCAGCTTATATACAGGGGATGTCGAAAAACTGTTTTTT. Complete variable domain (other parts from reference TRBV7-9 and TRBJ1-4): DTGVSQNPRHKITKRGQNVTFRCDPISEHNRLYWYRQTLGQGPEFLTYFQNEAQLEKSRLLSDRFSAERPKGSFSTLEIQRTEQGDSAMYLCASSLYTGDVEKLFFGSGTQLSVL.

This clone was recorded a few times. The rearrangement uses TRBV4-1 and TRBJ2-1; D is possibly TRBD2 (5 bases). Germline CDR1 reads MGHRA; CDR2 reads YSYEKL. The CDR3 spans 15 residues. The germline V and J ends were trimmed by 1 base and 15 bases, with 22 bases remaining between them. The CDR3 sequence is CASSQGLRESAEWFF. CDR3 DNA sequence: TGCGCCAGCAGCCAAGGCCTTCGGGAATCGGCGGAATGGTTCTTC.

The chain is built from TRBV30 and TRBJ2-1, with D possibly being TRBD1 (5 bases). Germline CDR1 reads GTSNPN; CDR2 reads SVGIG (reference sequence). This CDR3 spans 15 amino acids. The V gene lost 0 bases and the J gene lost 7 bases, with 16 bases spanning the gap. As DNA, the CDR3 is TGTGCCTGGAGTGTAAGTCAGGGTGGATGGAATGAGCAGTTCTTC. This sequence encodes CAWSVSQGGWNEQFF.

The chain couples TRBV4-1 to TRBJ2-7; the match to TRBD1 covers 7 bases. The length of the CDR3 is 15 residues. V lost 4 bases and J lost 0; bases outside the gene matches: 6. CDR1 and CDR2 (germline): MGHRA, YSYEKL. The DNA for the CDR3 is TGCGCCAGCAGCCGAATTCAGGGGGACTCCTACGAGCAGTACTTC. It encodes CASSRIQGDSYEQYF.

V usage is TRBV5-1 and J usage is TRBJ2-5; D unresolved. TRBJ2-7 explains the end of the DNA better; the J call may be wrong. Germline assignment: CDR1 SGHRS and CDR2 YFSETQ. CDR3 size: 13 residues. In nucleotides, the CDR3 is TGCGCCAGCAGCCCCTCGGGTGGCTACGAGCAGTACTTC. Encoded protein: CASSPSGGYEQYF.

CDR3 bases: TGTGCCAGCAGTTTAGACGGGGAAGATACGCAGTATTTT. Residues: CASSLDGEDTQYF. The rearrangement uses TRBV28 and TRBJ2-3, with a possible D match to TRBD2 (5 bases). Germline V gene sequence: CDR1 MDHEN, CDR2 SYDVKM. The CDR3 covers 13 residues. The V end lost 2 bases, the J end lost 5 bases, and 8 bases lay between the germline ends.

This clone turned up a few times. The gene calls are TRBV30 and TRBJ1-6, with D unclear. V was cut by 8 bases and J by 11 bases, with 16 bases left in between. CDR3 length: 12 amino acids. The V gene's germline CDR1 is GTSNPN and CDR2 SVGIG (reference sequence). The CDR3 region is CAGRRERTPLHF. CDR3 sequence (DNA): TGTGCCGGCCGGCGGGAAAGGACACCCCTCCACTTT. Using reference TRBV30 and TRBJ1-6 for the parts outside the CDR3, the full variable domain is SQTIHQWPATLVQPVGSPLSLECTVEGTSNPNLYWYRQAAGRGLQLLFYSVGIGQISSEVPQNLSASRPQDRQFILSSKKLLLSDSGFYLCAGRRERTPLHFGNGTRLTVT.

This chain connects TRBV7-2 to TRBJ1-4; 7 nucleotides align to TRBD1. V lost 1 base and J lost 8; bases outside the gene matches: 10. CDR3 length: 16 residues. Germline V gene sequence: CDR1 SGHTA, CDR2 FQGNSA. The CDR3 sequence: CASSLEGAGGKEKLFF. The CDR3 nucleotides are TGTGCCAGCAGCTTAGAAGGAGCAGGGGGAAAGGAAAAACTGTTTTTT.

V is TRBV30 and J is TRBJ2-3, with D tentatively TRBD2 (5 bases). Germline CDR1 is GTSNPN and CDR2 is SVGIG (reference sequence). The CDR3 totals 13 residues. V gave up 7 bases and J gave up 5 bases, with 16 bases separating them. In DNA, the CDR3 is TGTGCCTTTTTAGCGTCTCTGGGAGATACGCAGTATTTT. This codes for CAFLASLGDTQYF.

The CDR3 spells CASSIGGGVAFF. CDR3 DNA sequence: TGTGCCAGCAGTATAGGAGGGGGGGTAGCTTTCTTT. The genes are TRBV6-1 and TRBJ1-1; D may be TRBD1 (6 bases). The ends were cut back, 5 bases at V and 10 bases at J, with 14 bases in the middle. Germline CDR1 and CDR2: MNHNS and SASEGT. CDR3 size: 12 residues.

The chain employs TRBV30 and TRBJ2-5, with TRBD1 as a possible D gene (5 bases). Germline lookup yields CDR1 GTSNPN and CDR2 SVGIG (reference sequence). CDR3 length equals 13 residues. V was clipped by 2 bases and J by 1 base, with 8 bases between them. CDR3 in DNA: TGTGCCTGGAGTCTCAGGGTCCAAGAGACCCAGTACTTC. Translated, it gives CAWSLRVQETQYF.

This clone has at least ten counts. The chain links TRBV5-4 to TRBJ1-6, with 10 bases that match TRBD1. The trim removed 3 bases at V and 6 bases at J, leaving 0 bases unmatched. The germline gives CDR1 SGHNT, CDR2 YYREEE (reference sequence). The CDR3 totals 14 residues. The CDR3 spells CASSWTGGNSPLHF. Here the CDR3 DNA reads TGTGCCAGCAGCTGGACAGGGGGTAATTCACCCCTCCACTTT.